This T cell receptor (beta chain) originates from a study of cytomegalovirus exposure and HLA in healthy donors. The wider study: Unique TCRs from HLA-typed donors, some 85 million of them, were held in an early data release.

Germline values: CDR1 KGHSH, CDR2 LQKENI. V gave up 6 bases and J gave up 7 bases, with 22 bases separating them. This CDR3 is built from 15 residues. Regarding the study as a whole: Among donors in an Asian-associated ancestry cluster, a later analysis reportedly found fewer N-insertions than the roughly 700-donor mean. Several of the most significant clusters appeared, in a later analysis, to be linked to common viral pathogens. 87-base-pair reads could not separate some V segments, including TRBV6-2 and TRBV6-3.

With respect to this clone: Its antigen is not identified.

60 Vbeta and 13 Jbeta primers were used in PCR. Generated by immunoSEQ multiplex PCR, the TCRdb table keeps only in-frame clones and is missing some. The data hold about 65,000 clones, with approximately 78% observed a single time. The sequencing input was PBMCs. The TCR sequence derives from a girl aged 5-17 years in good health and CMV-seropositive. V is TRBV18 and J is TRBJ2-7, with a weak D call TRBD2 (6 bases). CDR3 loop: CASSQLRDSLGEQYF. The DNA of the CDR3 is TGTGCCAGCTCTCAACTCCGGGACTCCTTGGGGGAGCAGTACTTC.